This T cell receptor (beta chain) was recovered during a study of CD8 T cells in ankylosing spondylitis. Study results and caveats: Prior work had noted some motif variants in reactive arthritis blood and synovial fluid. Seemingly distinctive of ankylosing spondylitis blood was a TCR beta motif formed by eight highly homologous variants. CD8+ disease-linked clones were present at relatively low frequencies in blood. Clones linked to disease were reported to show significant enrichment in matched ankylosing spondylitis synovial fluid.

Libraries for TCR beta were made by quantitative 5'-RACE with molecular barcodes. TCRdb re-called the 5' RACE reads through MiXCR, storing one row per CDR3 protein. This table holds approximately 540,000 distinct CDR3 sequences, about 12% found once. This clonotype has just a few counts. Its antigen is still unknown. The receptor's source is a male donor with ankylosing spondylitis. The sequencing input was blood, either unsorted or a sorted T cell fraction (not recorded which).

CDR3 amino acids: CASRSQLARGDNEQFF. CDR3 nucleotide sequence: TGTGCCAGCAGATCCCAACTAGCTAGGGGCGACAATGAGCAGTTCTTC. The V call is TRBV3-1, the J call TRBJ2-1; possibly TRBD2 for D (6 bases). CDR1 and CDR2 from the germline V gene are LGHDT and YNNKEL (reference sequence). The ends were cut back, 6 bases at V and 5 bases at J, with 20 bases in the middle. The CDR3 runs to 16 residues.